What follows are 8 T cell receptor beta chains derived from one specimen sequenced in a study of CD8 T cells in ankylosing spondylitis. TCRdb re-analysed the 5' RACE reads in MiXCR, keeping a single row per CDR3 protein. The data hold some 250,000 distinct CDR3 sequences, with approximately 24% observed a single time. The sample comprised blood, either unsorted or a sorted T cell fraction (not recorded which). All receptors come from a male donor with ankylosing spondylitis or in good health (not recorded which).

This clonotype occurred a few times. V gene TRBV29-1 combines with J gene TRBJ2-3; 10 nucleotides agree with TRBD2. Germline loops: CDR1 SQVTM, CDR2 ANQGSEA. The junction had 5 bases not matched to a gene; V was cut back by 5 bases and J by 0 bases. The CDR3 totals 15 residues. In DNA, the CDR3 is TGCAGCGTTCTCCGGACTAGCGGAAGCACAGATACGCAGTATTTT. As protein: CSVLRTSGSTDTQYF.

The chain is built from TRBV7-3 and TRBJ2-1, with 8 bases matching TRBD2. Germline-derived CDR1 and CDR2 are SGHTA and FQGTGA. V lost 4 bases, J lost 0 bases, and 14 bases stayed unmatched. The CDR3 has 19 amino acids. Here the CDR3 DNA reads TGTGCCAGCAGCTCTCCTGTAGCGGGGCCCACCAGCTCCTACAATGAGCAGTTCTTC. Translated: CASSSPVAGPTSSYNEQFF. Using reference TRBV7-3 and TRBJ2-1 for the parts outside the CDR3, the full variable domain is GAGVSQTPSNKVTEKGKYVELRCDPISGHTALYWYRQSLGQGPEFLIYFQGTGAADDSGLPNDRFFAVRPEGSVSTLKIQRTERGDSAVYLCASSSPVAGPTSSYNEQFFGPGTRLTVL.

This chain connects TRBV24-1 to TRBJ2-1; D gene ambiguous. This CDR3 region has 17 residues. Per the germline V gene, CDR1 is KGHDR and CDR2 is SFDVKD. Trimming took off 3 bases at V and 0 bases at J, with 14 bases between the two ends. For the CDR3, the DNA is TGTGCCACCAGTGATGGGAACACCGCGAGCTCCTACAATGAGCAGTTCTTC. It yields the protein CATSDGNTASSYNEQFF.

This clonotype was recorded many times. J is TRBJ1-1 and V is TRBV4-1; 8 bases agree with TRBD1. Germline lookup yields CDR1 MGHRA and CDR2 YSYEKL. V was clipped by 4 bases and J by 1 base; unmatched bases: 5. CDR3 length: 15 amino acids. In DNA, the CDR3 is TGCGCCAGCAGCCGAACAGGACAGGGGAACACTGAAGCTTTCTTT. Amino acid sequence: CASSRTGQGNTEAFF.

This clonotype turned up a few times. The chain carries TRBV20-1 and TRBJ2-5, with 7 positions matching TRBD2. CDR1 and CDR2 (germline): DFQATT, SNEGSKA (reference sequence). The V gene end was trimmed by 4 bases and the J gene end by 2 bases; junction bases not matched to a gene: 7. There are 14 residues in the CDR3. In nucleotides, the CDR3 is TGCAGTGCTATCGCTAGGGAGGGACAAGAGACCCAGTACTTC. Translating gives CSAIAREGQETQYF.

There are a few counts of this clonotype. The chain uses TRBV12-3 or TRBV12-4 and TRBJ1-2, with D unclear. V lost 4 bases and J lost 10, with 13 bases in between. CDR3 length equals 12 residues. The CDR3 loop is CASSYGEADYTF. The CDR3 nucleotides read TGTGCCAGCAGTTACGGAGAAGCAGACTACACCTTC.

This clonotype has more than one count but fewer than ten. This chain uses TRBV20-1 with TRBJ1-1, with D possibly matching TRBD1 (5 bases). Trimming removed 6 bases from V and 1 base from J, with 15 bases in between. The V gene's germline CDR1 is DFQATT and CDR2 SNEGSKA (reference sequence). This CDR3 is built from 14 residues. The CDR3, as DNA: TGCAGTGCGCCCGGGGCCCATTGGAACACTGAAGCTTTCTTT. As protein: CSAPGAHWNTEAFF.

This clonotype was detected many times. The chain links TRBV20-1 to TRBJ2-7; TRBD2 matches 12 bases. Germline CDR1 and CDR2: DFQATT and SNEGSKA (reference sequence). The CDR3 spans 13 residues. The trim removed 5 bases at V and 6 bases at J, leaving 5 bases unmatched. The CDR3 is CSASSGGAAEQYF. CDR3 DNA: TGCAGTGCTTCTAGCGGGGGGGCCGCCGAGCAGTACTTC.